One sample yielded the 32 T cell receptor beta chains listed below, sequenced in a study of CD8 T cells in ankylosing spondylitis. From the 5' RACE reads, TCRdb called clonotypes with MiXCR, one entry per CDR3 protein. Of tens of thousands of distinct CDR3 sequences in the sample, 27% were seen once. Material for sequencing was blood, either unsorted or a sorted T cell fraction (not recorded which). These TCRs come from a male donor with ankylosing spondylitis or in good health (not recorded which).

This clonotype came up a few times. The chain is built from TRBV6-1 and TRBJ2-5; 7 nucleotides align to TRBD1. The germline CDR1 and CDR2 sequences are MNHNS and SASEGT. Trimming removed 3 bases from V and 4 bases from J; junction bases left unmatched: 5. The CDR3 has 14 residues. CDR3 residues: CASSDSGGRETQYF. The DNA of the CDR3 is TGTGCCAGCAGTGATTCAGGGGGAAGAGAGACCCAGTACTTC.

The chain uses TRBV24-1 and TRBJ2-1; the D is unclear. Trimming stripped 1 base from V and 3 bases from J, with 6 bases between. CDR1 and CDR2 (germline): KGHDR, SFDVKD. This CDR3 is 14 amino acids long. The CDR3, as DNA: TGTGCCACCAGTGATTTTCCCAACTACAATGAGCAGTTCTTC. Translating it yields CATSDFPNYNEQFF.

The CDR3 loop is CASSAHTPYEQYV. DNA of the CDR3: TGTGCCAGCAGTGCCCATACTCCCTACGAGCAGTACGTC. This chain joins TRBV6-1 and TRBJ2-7; D gene unclear. V dropped 4 bases and J dropped 2 bases, with 9 bases sitting between them. Germline V gene sequence: CDR1 MNHNS, CDR2 SASEGT. CDR3 length: 13 residues.

CDR3 DNA sequence: TGTGCCAGCAGTTACGCCGGGACTAGCGGGGAAGCCTTCTACAATGAGCAGTTCTTC. Residues: CASSYAGTSGEAFYNEQFF. The chain joins TRBV6-5 to TRBJ2-1; 13 nucleotides align to TRBD2. J lost 3 bases, V lost 2 bases, and 10 bases had no gene match. The germline gives CDR1 MNHEY, CDR2 SVGAGI. This CDR3 is built from 19 residues.

This clonotype was detected ten times or more. This chain connects TRBV5-1 to TRBJ1-6; D is possibly TRBD1 (6 bases). CDR1 and CDR2 (germline): SGHRS, YFSETQ. V gave up 0 bases and J gave up 10 bases, with 11 bases separating them. The CDR3 has 14 amino acids. The DNA for the CDR3 is TGCGCCAGCAGCTTGGAACAGGGTGTGTCACCCCTCCACTTT. This gives the protein CASSLEQGVSPLHF. The whole variable domain, remainder taken from reference TRBV5-1 and TRBJ1-6, is KAGVTQTPRYLIKTRGQQVTLSCSPISGHRSVSWYQQTPGQGLQFLFEYFSETQRNKGNFPGRFSGRQFSNSRSEMNVSTLELGDSALYLCASSLEQGVSPLHFGNGTRLTVT.

A few counts support this clonotype. The genes are TRBV5-1 and TRBJ1-1, with D uncertain. The CDR3 runs to 13 residues. The germline V and J ends were trimmed by 7 bases and 1 base, with 11 bases remaining between them. The germline CDR1 and CDR2 sequences are SGHRS and YFSETQ. DNA for the CDR3: TGCGCCAGCGGACCTGGTCCGAACACTGAAGCTTTCTTT. This gives the protein CASGPGPNTEAFF.

This clonotype was recorded a few times. The chain couples TRBV5-1 to TRBJ2-7; no firm D call. CDR3 length: 15 amino acids. Germline CDR1 is SGHRS and CDR2 is YFSETQ. V was trimmed by 5 bases and J by 2 bases, leaving 17 bases between them. DNA of the CDR3: TGCGCCAGCAGTTTCGGAACTGGATTCACCTACGAGCAGTACTTC. Protein: CASSFGTGFTYEQYF.

The rearrangement uses TRBV5-1 and TRBJ2-1, with D possibly TRBD1 on 6 matching bases. Per germline, CDR1 SGHRS and CDR2 YFSETQ. The CDR3 runs to 15 residues. V gave up 0 bases and J gave up 5 bases, with 12 bases separating them. The chain's CDR3 is CASSLVWGQNNEQFF. The CDR3 DNA follows: TGCGCCAGCAGCTTGGTCTGGGGGCAGAACAATGAGCAGTTCTTC.

This clonotype has at least ten counts. The gene calls are TRBV4-2 and TRBJ2-2; D gene uncertain. The V end lost 4 bases, the J end lost 1 base, and 4 bases lay between the germline ends. Germline V gene data show CDR1 as LGHNA and CDR2 as YNFKEQ. This CDR3 contains 13 residues. The chain's CDR3 is CASSRENTGELFF. The DNA for the CDR3 is TGTGCCAGCAGCCGCGAGAACACCGGGGAGCTGTTTTTT.

This sequence joins TRBV11-2 and TRBJ1-6, with unresolved D. The length of the CDR3 is 12 residues. V dropped 1 base and J dropped 12 bases, with 7 bases sitting between them. Germline CDR1 reads SGHAT; CDR2 reads FQNNGV. CDR3 region: CASSLADRPLHF. As DNA, the CDR3 is TGTGCCAGCAGCTTAGCGGACCGACCCCTCCACTTT.

This clonotype was detected only a few times. The J gene is TRBJ1-2, the V gene TRBV7-9; tentatively, D is TRBD1 (6 bases). V lost 2 bases, J lost 8 bases, and 18 bases lay in between. CDR1 and CDR2 (germline): SEHNR, FQNEAQ (reference sequence). The CDR3 extends over 15 amino acids. CDR3 in amino acids: CASSLLGSQGGGYTF. DNA for the CDR3: TGTGCCAGCAGCTTACTCGGATCACAGGGCGGCGGCTACACCTTC.

The chain combines TRBV29-1 with TRBJ1-6; D is uncertain. V shed 3 bases and J shed 9 bases, with 9 bases lying between them. Per germline, CDR1 SQVTM and CDR2 ANQGSEA. The CDR3 length is 12 residues. The CDR3 loop reads CSVERVGSPLHF. The CDR3 DNA is TGCAGCGTTGAGAGGGTGGGTTCACCCCTCCACTTT.

J is TRBJ1-6 and V is TRBV27, with TRBD1 as a possible D gene (6 bases). Per the germline V gene, CDR1 is MNHEY and CDR2 is SMNVEV (reference sequence). This CDR3 contains 16 residues. The ends were cut back, 6 bases at V and 5 bases at J, with 17 bases in the middle. CDR3 amino acids: CASRKDPGHDNSPLHF. Written as DNA, the CDR3 is TGTGCCAGCAGAAAAGATCCGGGACATGATAATTCACCCCTCCACTTT.

The sample holds a few counts of this clonotype. The chain joins TRBV6-5 to TRBJ2-7; D remains ambiguous. This CDR3 has 15 residues. V was trimmed by 4 bases and J by 5 bases, leaving 18 bases between them. The germline V gene has CDR1 MNHEY and CDR2 SVGAGI. The CDR3 is CASSSLNSGRDEQYF. DNA of the CDR3: TGTGCCAGCAGTTCCCTCAACTCCGGTAGGGACGAGCAGTACTTC.

The V and J genes are TRBV20-1 and TRBJ1-2; 8 bases fit TRBD1. The CDR3 has 14 residues. V dropped 2 bases and J dropped 4; count of bases not matched to a gene: 6. Germline CDR1 DFQATT, CDR2 SNEGSKA (reference sequence). The CDR3 DNA reads TGCAGTGCTAGAAGAAGGGGACAGGTCTATGGCTACACCTTC. Translation: CSARRRGQVYGYTF.

The rearrangement joins TRBV20-1 to TRBJ2-3; 9 bases line up with TRBD2. The J segment lost 4 bases and the V segment lost 4 bases, leaving 9 bases of the junction unmatched. Germline V gene lookup returns CDR1 DFQATT and CDR2 SNEGSKA (reference sequence). CDR3 length: 15 amino acids. The CDR3 loop is CSATGVAGGPDTQYF. In DNA form, the CDR3 reads TGCAGTGCTACGGGAGTCGCGGGAGGGCCAGATACGCAGTATTTT.

V and J are TRBV20-1 and TRBJ2-1; 11 nucleotides align to TRBD2. Germline assignment: CDR1 DFQATT and CDR2 SNEGSKA (reference sequence). V lost 5 bases to trimming and J lost 8 bases; unmatched junction nucleotides: 11. The CDR3 loop spans 15 amino acids. CDR3 sequence: CSAPRTSGRRDEQFF. The CDR3 DNA is TGCAGTGCTCCAAGAACTAGCGGGAGAAGAGATGAGCAGTTCTTC.

This clonotype was detected ten times or more. The rearrangement joins TRBV5-1 to TRBJ1-1, with D possibly being TRBD1 (6 bases). CDR1 and CDR2 from the germline V gene are SGHRS and YFSETQ. The CDR3 has 14 amino acids. The V gene lost 4 bases and the J gene lost 3 bases, with 13 bases spanning the gap. The CDR3 DNA follows: TGCGCCAGCAGCACGGGACAAGGTCACACTGAAGCTTTCTTT. This encodes CASSTGQGHTEAFF.

The CDR3 here is CASSFTGTVNTDTQYF. The CDR3 region has the DNA TGTGCCAGCAGTTTCACCGGGACAGTGAACACAGATACGCAGTATTTT. The chain uses TRBV7-2 and TRBJ2-3; 7 bases line up with TRBD1. CDR3 size: 16 residues. V shed 6 bases, J shed 2 bases, and the junction held 11 bases outside the gene matches. Germline values: CDR1 SGHTA, CDR2 FQGNSA.

This clonotype has more than one count but fewer than ten. This rearrangement joins TRBV3-1 to TRBJ2-2; 9 bases are shared with TRBD1. The CDR3 consists of 16 residues. J was trimmed by 6 bases and V by 1 base; bases with no gene match: 6. Germline CDR1 reads LGHDT; CDR2 reads YNNKEL (reference sequence). CDR3 sequence reads: CASSQGDRGRSGELFF. CDR3 nucleotide sequence: TGTGCCAGCAGCCAAGGAGACAGGGGGAGATCCGGGGAGCTGTTTTTT.

The chain has TRBV29-1 and TRBJ2-3, with a weak D call TRBD2 (7 bases). The length of the CDR3 is 13 residues. V lost 6 bases and J 5 bases, leaving 15 bases between the germline ends. Per germline, CDR1 SQVTM and CDR2 ANQGSEA. CDR3 region: CSVHVGGEDTQYF. The CDR3 nucleotides read TGCAGCGTCCATGTAGGGGGGGAAGATACGCAGTATTTT.

This clonotype has a handful of counts. The chain has TRBV7-9 and TRBJ1-3, with 7 bases that match TRBD1. V lost 5 bases and J lost 0; bases outside the gene matches: 10. This CDR3 is 17 amino acids long. CDR1 and CDR2 (germline): SEHNR, FQNEAQ (reference sequence). CDR3 bases: TGTGCCAGCAGCCCCTTTGTAGGGGGCGCCTCTGGAAACACCATATATTTT. It yields the protein CASSPFVGGASGNTIYF.

This chain uses TRBV20-1 with TRBJ2-7; 13 bases line up with TRBD2. CDR1 and CDR2 (germline): DFQATT, SNEGSKA (reference sequence). The V segment lost 5 bases and the J segment 4 bases; nucleotides outside the gene matches: 8. The CDR3 is 15 residues long. The CDR3 loop reads CSARAGLAGDYEQYF. In nucleotides, the CDR3 is TGCAGTGCTCGCGCAGGACTAGCGGGAGATTACGAGCAGTACTTC.

V usage is TRBV6-1 and J usage is TRBJ2-1, with 8 positions matching TRBD2. The V and J ends lost 6 bases and 7 bases, in that order; junction bases with no gene match: 11. CDR1 MNHNS and CDR2 SASEGT come from the germline V gene. The CDR3 runs to 15 residues. CDR3 in amino acids: CASSGLAGYRNEQFF. The DNA of the CDR3 is TGTGCCAGCAGCGGACTAGCAGGGTATCGAAATGAGCAGTTCTTC.

The CDR3 protein is CSAPVNLLGDLDGYTF. CDR3 bases: TGCAGTGCCCCCGTTAATCTTCTCGGGGACCTTGATGGCTACACCTTC. The J gene is TRBJ1-2, the V gene TRBV20-1, with TRBD1 as a possible D gene (5 bases). Germline V gene data show CDR1 as DFQATT and CDR2 as SNEGSKA (reference sequence). Trimming removed 6 bases at V and 6 bases at J, with 26 bases between. CDR3 length equals 16 residues.

The chain recombines TRBV12-3 or TRBV12-4 with TRBJ2-7; the D is unclear. CDR3 length equals 14 residues. Trimming removed 0 bases from V and 2 bases from J, with 8 bases in between. The chain's CDR3 is CASSLAHGTYEQYF. DNA of the CDR3: TGTGCCAGCAGTTTAGCTCATGGCACCTACGAGCAGTACTTC.

Only a few counts were recorded for this clonotype. V gene TRBV5-1 combines with J gene TRBJ2-1, with 9 bases aligning to TRBD2. With V trimmed by 0 bases and J by 10 bases, 8 bases remained unmatched. The CDR3 runs to 15 residues. The germline V gene encodes CDR1 SGHRS and CDR2 YFSETQ. This CDR3 is CASSLEVAGVDEQFF. The DNA for the CDR3 is TGCGCCAGCAGCTTGGAAGTAGCGGGAGTCGACGAGCAGTTCTTC.

This chain joins TRBV20-1 and TRBJ2-5; no clear D gene. CDR3 length: 13 residues. V was pared by 1 base and J by 5 bases, with 11 bases between. CDR1 and CDR2 (germline): DFQATT, SNEGSKA (reference sequence). CDR3 in amino acids: CSARVSGPETQYF. The CDR3 nucleotides read TGCAGTGCTAGAGTGTCCGGACCTGAGACCCAGTACTTC.

This chain's CDR3 is CASSWVSGSAQDEQFF. The CDR3 nucleotides read TGCGCCAGCAGCTGGGTTAGCGGGAGTGCTCAAGATGAGCAGTTCTTC. The genes are TRBV5-1 and TRBJ2-1, with TRBD2 identical over 9 bases. The ends lost 3 bases at V and 8 bases at J; junction bases unmatched: 12. The CDR3 is 16 amino acids. CDR1 SGHRS and CDR2 YFSETQ come from the germline V gene.

The V call is TRBV5-6, the J call TRBJ2-4; TRBD2 might be the D (6 bases). V lost 2 bases and J lost 6, with 15 bases in between. This CDR3 has 15 residues. Germline V CDR1 and CDR2: SGHDT, YYEEEE. CDR3: CASSLLSGSLNIQYF. The DNA for the CDR3 is TGTGCCAGCAGCTTACTTAGCGGAAGTTTAAACATTCAGTACTTC.

V usage is TRBV18 and J usage is TRBJ1-2; 8 bases match TRBD1. CDR1 and CDR2 (germline): KGHSH, LQKENI. Trimming cost V 3 bases and J 6 bases; bases outside gene matches: 6. The CDR3 totals 14 residues. CDR3 nucleotide sequence: TGTGCCAGCTCACCTATGGACAGGGATGATGGCTACACCTTC. This translates into CASSPMDRDDGYTF.

In this sample, this clonotype turned up a few times. This chain connects TRBV20-1 to TRBJ1-2; TRBD1 agrees at 9 bases. Germline-derived CDR1 and CDR2 are DFQATT and SNEGSKA (reference sequence). The CDR3 is 15 residues long. Unmatched junction bases numbered 3, after V lost 1 base and J lost 0 bases. The CDR3 nucleotides read TGCAGTGCTAGAGCCACAGGGGGCCCTAACTATGGCTACACCTTC. This translates into CSARATGGPNYGYTF.